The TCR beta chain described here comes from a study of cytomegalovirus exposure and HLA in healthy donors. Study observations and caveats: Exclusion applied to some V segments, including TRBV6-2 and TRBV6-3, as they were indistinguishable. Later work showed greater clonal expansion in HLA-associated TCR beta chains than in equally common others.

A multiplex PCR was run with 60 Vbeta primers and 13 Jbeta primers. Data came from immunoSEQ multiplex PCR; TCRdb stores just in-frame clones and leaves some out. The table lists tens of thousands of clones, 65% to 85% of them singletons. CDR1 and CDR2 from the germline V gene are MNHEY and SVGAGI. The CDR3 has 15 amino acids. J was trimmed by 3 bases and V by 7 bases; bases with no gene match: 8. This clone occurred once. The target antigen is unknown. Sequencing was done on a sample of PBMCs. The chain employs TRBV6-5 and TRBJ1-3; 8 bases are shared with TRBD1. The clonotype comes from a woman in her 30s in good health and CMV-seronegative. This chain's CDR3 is CASTGQGAVGNTIYF. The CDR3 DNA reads TGTGCCAGCACGGGGCAGGGGGCGGTTGGAAACACCATATATTTT.